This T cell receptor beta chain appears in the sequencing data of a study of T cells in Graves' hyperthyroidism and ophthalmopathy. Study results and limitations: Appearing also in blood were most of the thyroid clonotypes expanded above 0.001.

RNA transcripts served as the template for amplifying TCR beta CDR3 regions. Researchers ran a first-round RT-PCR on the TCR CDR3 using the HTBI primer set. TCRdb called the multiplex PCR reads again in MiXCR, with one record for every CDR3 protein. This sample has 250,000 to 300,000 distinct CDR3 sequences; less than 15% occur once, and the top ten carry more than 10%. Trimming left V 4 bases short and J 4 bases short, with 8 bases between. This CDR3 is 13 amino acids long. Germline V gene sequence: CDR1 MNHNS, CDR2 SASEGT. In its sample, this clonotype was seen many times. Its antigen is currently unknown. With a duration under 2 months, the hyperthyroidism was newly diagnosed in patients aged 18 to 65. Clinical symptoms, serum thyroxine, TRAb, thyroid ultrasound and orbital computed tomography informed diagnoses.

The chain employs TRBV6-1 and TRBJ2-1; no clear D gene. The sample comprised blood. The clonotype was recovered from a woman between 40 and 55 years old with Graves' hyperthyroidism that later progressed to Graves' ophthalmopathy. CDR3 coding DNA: TGTGCCAGCAGTGTTTACAAATACAATGAGCAGTTCTTC. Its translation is CASSVYKYNEQFF.